This TCR beta chain was sequenced for a study of T cell responses to AZD1222 COVID-19 vaccine. Overall study results and limits: Only after the peak T cell response were repertoires sampled. Nearly half of spike-specific TCRs reportedly target variant regions that are unmutated in the B.1.351 and B.1.1.7 variants. The donors showed a predominance of white British ancestry and of females, with possible underestimation of clonal diversity.

Second-dose timings of about 4 or about 12 weeks were pooled. On this clone itself: Its antigen is unknown.

Data came from immunoSEQ multiplex PCR; TCRdb stores just in-frame clones and leaves some out. The sample lists approximately 74,000 clones; over 80% were seen once. The CDR3 is made up of 16 amino acids. The germline gives CDR1 SGHVS, CDR2 FNYEAQ. The V gene lost 8 bases and the J gene lost 10 bases, with 27 bases spanning the gap. The sequences come from peripheral blood, collected 28 days after the second AZD1222 dose. V usage is TRBV7-6 and J usage is TRBJ1-5; D is perhaps TRBD1 (6 bases). The receptor was derived from an adult who received the AZD1222 COVID-19 vaccine. The CDR3, as DNA: TGTGCCAGCGCCAGGGGCGCACAGGGTGGTGCAGGTCCCCAGCATTTT. This translates into CASARGAQGGAGPQHF. Full variable domain (outside the CDR3, taken from reference TRBV7-6 and TRBJ1-5): GAGVSQSPRYKVTKRGQDVALRCDPISGHVSLYWYRQALGQGPEFLTYFNYEAQQDKSGLPNDRFSAERPEGSISTLTIQRTEQRDSAMYRCASARGAQGGAGPQHFGDGTRLSIL.